This TCR beta chain was identified in a study of T cells expressing NK-cell markers. The overall study: Investigators obtained TCR beta repertoires from sorted CD3+CD56+NKG2C+, CD3+CD56+NKG2C- and CD3+CD56-NKG2C+ T cells. Notes on the study in general: Whether expanded NKG2C+ T cell clones recognized HCMV stayed uncertain. CD8+ T cells in six or seven donors included dominant NKG2C+ clonotypes at about 1.0-7.5%.

TCRdb reprocessed the 5' RACE reads and reports one entry per CDR3 protein, with no DNA. In all, the sample yields about 460,000 distinct CDR3 sequences. On this clonotype itself: The antigen is unknown.

This CDR3 contains 15 residues. The germline gives CDR1 SGHRS, CDR2 YFSETQ. Specimen: blood T cells: a sorted CD56 or NKG2C T cell subset, CD4+ or CD8+ T cells, or bulk PBMC T cells (not recorded which). V usage is TRBV5-1 and J usage is TRBJ2-2; checking the TCRdb D call of TRBD2 is not possible without DNA. The clonotype originates from a woman between 45 and 60 years old in good health. The CDR3 protein is CASSFSAGYTGELFF.